The 27 T cell receptor beta chains presented below share a single source sample, sequenced in a study of blood T cell repertoires in COVID-19. The method was immunoSEQ multiplex PCR; TCRdb's version includes in-frame clones alone and lacks a portion of them. The profile shows fewer than 120,000 clones, 75% to 80% of them singletons. Sequencing was done on a sample of peripheral blood. Every receptor here comes from a woman of 80 years or more with active or convalescent COVID-19.

This sequence joins TRBV11-2 and TRBJ2-1; D possibly corresponds to TRBD2 (6 bases). The CDR3 totals 15 residues. Trimming removed 4 bases from V and 0 bases from J, with 10 bases in between. Germline V gives CDR1 SGHAT, CDR2 FQNNGV. In DNA form, the CDR3 reads TGTGCCAGCAGCTCCCTGACTAGCTCCTACAATGAGCAGTTCTTC. Protein product: CASSSLTSSYNEQFF.

The rearrangement uses TRBV6-5 and TRBJ1-1; TRBD1 matches at 8 bases. CDR3 length: 14 amino acids. Germline CDR1 and CDR2: MNHEY and SVGAGI. V shed 6 bases and J 2 bases; nucleotides not matched to a gene: 5. Here the CDR3 reads CASSDRGRNTEAFF. Here the CDR3 DNA reads TGTGCCAGCAGCGACAGGGGCCGTAACACTGAAGCTTTCTTT.

The count of this clone is one. CDR3 loop: CASSQRGANYGYTF. The CDR3 DNA sequence: TGTGCCAGCAGCCAACGCGGGGCTAACTATGGCTACACCTTC. The rearrangement uses TRBV14 and TRBJ1-2; no clear D. The V and J ends lost 2 bases and 0 bases respectively, with 7 bases between them. The CDR3 totals 14 residues. Germline-derived CDR1 and CDR2 are SGHDN and FVKESK.

The chain links TRBV2 to TRBJ1-4, with a tentative D call TRBD1 (5 bases). Germline V CDR1 and CDR2: SNHLY, FYNNEI. Trimming took 6 bases from V and 0 from J, leaving 11 bases between them. There are 15 residues in the CDR3. The CDR3 bases are TGTGCCAGCAGGCCCGGGGGTGCAACTAATGAAAAACTGTTTTTT. Its protein product is CASRPGGATNEKLFF. The entire variable domain, with the rest obtained from reference TRBV2 and TRBJ1-4, is as follows: EPEVTQTPSHQVTQMGQEVILRCVPISNHLYFYWYRQILGQKVEFLVSFYNNEISEKSEIFDDQFSVERPDGSNFTLKIRSTKLEDSAMYFCASRPGGATNEKLFFGSGTQLSVL.

The rearrangement uses TRBV5-8 and TRBJ2-3; 9 nucleotides agree with TRBD1. Germline-derived CDR1 and CDR2 are SGHTS and YDEGEE. The CDR3 has 15 residues. Trimming at V came to 6 bases and at J to 6 bases, leaving 11 bases not matched to a gene. As DNA, the CDR3 is TGTGCCAGCAACAAACCCCGGGGGACAGGGGATACGCAGTATTTT. Translating it yields CASNKPRGTGDTQYF.

This clone was found once. The CDR3 protein is CASSLGRLGSTF. CDR3 coding DNA: TGTGCCAGCAGCTTGGGGCGGCTCGGCAGCACCTTC. The genes are TRBV5-6 and TRBJ1-2, with D uncertain. V lost 0 bases, J lost 13 bases, and 13 bases lay in between. The germline V gene has CDR1 SGHDT and CDR2 YYEEEE. The CDR3 spans 12 residues.

The gene calls are TRBV5-4 and TRBJ2-1; 13 nucleotides match TRBD2. J lost 7 bases, V lost 0 bases, and 4 bases had no gene match. The length of the CDR3 is 16 residues. Germline V CDR1 and CDR2: SGHNT, YYREEE (reference sequence). CDR3 sequence: CASSLGGLAGLNEQFF. The CDR3 DNA follows: TGTGCCAGCAGCTTGGGGGGACTAGCGGGATTGAATGAGCAGTTCTTC.

The V and J genes are TRBV13 and TRBJ2-1; D might be TRBD2 (7 bases). The ends were cut back, 4 bases at V and 9 bases at J, with 28 bases in the middle. The CDR3 extends over 18 amino acids. From germline, CDR1 is PRHDT and CDR2 FYEKMQ (reference sequence). This CDR3 reads CASSSASSGKGQGIEQFF. CDR3 bases: TGTGCCAGCAGCTCAGCTTCTAGCGGCAAAGGTCAGGGGATTGAGCAGTTCTTC.

This chain connects TRBV27 to TRBJ2-5; 9 bases line up with TRBD2. V lost 3 bases to trimming and J lost 4 bases; unmatched junction nucleotides: 3. The CDR3 is 14 amino acids. The germline V gene encodes CDR1 MNHEY and CDR2 SMNVEV (reference sequence). As DNA, the CDR3 is TGTGCCAGCAGTTTTAGCGGGAGTCGAGAGACCCAGTACTTC. This encodes CASSFSGSRETQYF.

The V call is TRBV19, the J call TRBJ1-2, with D perhaps matching TRBD1 (5 bases). Germline CDR1 reads LNHDA; CDR2 reads SQIVND (reference sequence). The CDR3 sequence is 13 residues long. The V and J ends lost 9 bases and 7 bases respectively, with 18 bases between them. Here the CDR3 DNA reads TGTGCCAGCCTTAAAATCGGAAGGGGTGGCTACACCTTC. Its translation is CASLKIGRGGYTF.

The J gene is TRBJ2-7, the V gene TRBV5-6; D gene unclear. V lost 0 bases and J lost 3, with 7 bases in between. Germline CDR1 SGHDT, CDR2 YYEEEE. This CDR3 comprises 13 residues. The CDR3 DNA reads TGTGCCAGCAGCTTGGGGCCCTTCTACGAGCAGTACTTC. Translated: CASSLGPFYEQYF.

This clone has just a few counts. The chain couples TRBV2 to TRBJ2-5; 15 nucleotides agree with TRBD2. Looked up from germline, CDR1 is SNHLY and CDR2 is FYNNEI. V was pared by 7 bases and J by 3 bases, with 3 bases of the junction left unmatched. This CDR3 is 15 amino acids long. CDR3 protein: CASTRTSGREETQYF. As DNA, the CDR3 is TGTGCCAGCACTAGGACTAGCGGGAGGGAAGAGACCCAGTACTTC.

This chain's CDR3 is CASSRGQNYGYTF. The CDR3 DNA follows: TGTGCCAGCAGCCGAGGACAGAACTATGGCTACACCTTC. The rearrangement joins TRBV14 to TRBJ1-2; weak D call: TRBD1 (6 bases). Looked up from germline, CDR1 is SGHDN and CDR2 is FVKESK. This CDR3 spans 13 amino acids. The germline V and J ends were trimmed by 4 bases and 2 bases, with 8 bases remaining between them. The full variable domain, its missing parts supplied by reference TRBV14 and TRBJ1-2, is EAGVTQFPSHSVIEKGQTVTLRCDPISGHDNLYWYRRVMGKEIKFLLHFVKESKQDESGMPNNRFLAERTGGTYSTLKVQPAELEDSGVYFCASSRGQNYGYTFGSGTRLTVV.

The rearrangement joins TRBV7-3 to TRBJ2-3; no reliable D call. The V gene lost 1 base and the J gene lost 0 bases, with 11 bases spanning the gap. The CDR3 runs 16 residues. Germline lookup yields CDR1 SGHTA and CDR2 FQGTGA. The DNA of the CDR3 is TGTGCCAGCAGCTTAATCGGCGGAACTAGCACAGATACGCAGTATTTT. It translates to CASSLIGGTSTDTQYF.

The chain employs TRBV15 and TRBJ1-2, with 9 bases lining up with TRBD1. CDR3 length: 17 amino acids. Germline lookup yields CDR1 LNHNV and CDR2 YYDKDF (reference sequence). V shed 2 bases, J shed 5 bases, and the junction held 12 bases outside the gene matches. The CDR3 loop reads CATSRRPRGQGSYGYTF. The CDR3 bases are TGTGCCACCAGCAGACGCCCTAGGGGACAGGGAAGTTATGGCTACACCTTC.

The rearrangement joins TRBV2 to TRBJ1-2, with 7 bases fitting TRBD1. The CDR3 has 18 amino acids. From germline, CDR1 is SNHLY and CDR2 FYNNEI. The junction had 20 bases not matched to a gene; V was cut back by 2 bases and J by 8 bases. Here the CDR3 reads CASSERLGRGGSTGGYTF. CDR3 coding DNA: TGTGCCAGCAGTGAACGCCTCGGGCGGGGCGGGTCGACAGGGGGCTACACCTTC.

The chain combines TRBV7-3 with TRBJ2-3; 10 nucleotides line up with TRBD2. The CDR3 is made up of 14 amino acids. J was trimmed by 4 bases and V by 5 bases; bases with no gene match: 3. Germline V gene data show CDR1 as SGHTA and CDR2 as FQGTGA. Here the CDR3 reads CASSASGRADTQYF. The CDR3 nucleotides are TGTGCCAGCAGCGCGAGCGGGAGGGCAGATACGCAGTATTTT.

The chain joins TRBV24-1 to TRBJ2-3; TRBD1 aligns across 8 bases. V shed 7 bases, J shed 5 bases, and the junction held 13 bases outside the gene matches. Germline V gene data show CDR1 as KGHDR and CDR2 as SFDVKD. The CDR3 spans 16 residues. The CDR3 DNA reads TGTGCCACCAGACAATTGATAGACAGGGGCAAAGATACGCAGTATTTT. This translates into CATRQLIDRGKDTQYF.

The DNA for the CDR3 is TGTGCCTGGAGCCGTAGGGGCCCTTACGAGCAGTACTTC. This sequence encodes CAWSRRGPYEQYF. This chain connects TRBV30 to TRBJ2-7, with D tentatively TRBD1 (5 bases). CDR3 size: 13 residues. With 3 bases removed from V and 4 bases from J, the gap between germline ends came to 13 bases. Germline lookup yields CDR1 GTSNPN and CDR2 SVGIG (reference sequence).

The chain recombines TRBV5-1 with TRBJ1-1, with D possibly being TRBD1 (6 bases). In germline, CDR1 is SGHRS, CDR2 YFSETQ. Trimming cost V 4 bases and J 4 bases, with 20 bases left between them. CDR3 length: 16 residues. The CDR3 DNA follows: TGCGCCAGCAGCCTCAGTTGGCCGGGACAACTCACTGAAGCTTTCTTT. It yields the protein CASSLSWPGQLTEAFF. The whole variable domain, filled in from reference TRBV5-1 and TRBJ1-1, reads KAGVTQTPRYLIKTRGQQVTLSCSPISGHRSVSWYQQTPGQGLQFLFEYFSETQRNKGNFPGRFSGRQFSNSRSEMNVSTLELGDSALYLCASSLSWPGQLTEAFFGQGTRLTVV.

This chain links TRBV3-1 (or the pseudogene TRBV3-2) with TRBJ1-2; 7 bases fit TRBD1. Trimming cost V 5 bases and J 2 bases; bases outside gene matches: 2. In germline, CDR1 is LGHDT, CDR2 YNNKEL (reference sequence). This CDR3 region has 13 residues. DNA for the CDR3: TGTGCCAGCAGCGGGGACAGCAACTATGGCTACACCTTC. This codes for CASSGDSNYGYTF.

The CDR3 here is CASSQVQGADYGYTF. In DNA form, the CDR3 reads TGTGCCAGCAGCCAAGTACAGGGGGCGGACTATGGCTACACCTTC. J is TRBJ1-2 and V is TRBV3-1 (or the pseudogene TRBV3-2); TRBD1 matches at 9 bases. Trimming took 1 base from V and 3 from J; bases not matched to a gene: 3. This CDR3 contains 15 residues. From germline, CDR1 is LGHDT and CDR2 YNNKEL (reference sequence).

This chain connects TRBV7-3 to TRBJ2-3; possible D gene TRBD2, 6 bases. The CDR3 runs 17 residues. CDR1 is SGHTA and CDR2 is FQGTGA in the germline V gene. Trimming shortened V by 4 bases and J by 3 bases, and 20 bases separated the two germline ends. CDR3 region: CASSSFVQPGTTDTQYF. CDR3 nucleotide sequence: TGTGCCAGCAGCTCCTTTGTCCAGCCAGGGACTACAGATACGCAGTATTTT.

The chain joins TRBV18 to TRBJ1-3; weak D call: TRBD1 (5 bases). Germline values: CDR1 KGHSH, CDR2 LQKENI. V was shortened by 3 bases and J by 2 bases, with 11 bases between the two germline ends. The CDR3 consists of 15 residues. DNA of the CDR3: TGTGCCAGCTCACCCCGGAGGGGAACTGGAAACACCATATATTTT. It translates to CASSPRRGTGNTIYF.

CDR3 amino acids: CASWTGGRTEAFF. Written as DNA, the CDR3 is TGTGCCAGCTGGACAGGGGGTCGGACTGAAGCTTTCTTT. The rearrangement uses TRBV6-5 and TRBJ1-1; TRBD1 matches 10 bases. CDR3 length: 13 amino acids. Trimming cost V 8 bases and J 5 bases; bases outside gene matches: 5. From germline, CDR1 is MNHEY and CDR2 SVGAGI.

This clone came up a few times. The chain links TRBV12-3 or TRBV12-4 to TRBJ2-7, with D uncertain. V dropped 5 bases and J dropped 3 bases, with 5 bases sitting between them. The CDR3 runs to 11 residues. Written as DNA, the CDR3 is TGTGCCAGCAGTGAGGACTACGAGCAGTACTTC. Amino acid sequence: CASSEDYEQYF.

The chain carries TRBV2 and TRBJ2-1, with 7 positions matching TRBD2. CDR1 is SNHLY, CDR2 FYNNEI, per germline. Losses at the gene ends were 10 bases for V and 0 bases for J; bases not matched to a gene: 9. The CDR3 spans 15 residues. For the CDR3, the DNA is TGTGCCACCACTACTCCTAGCGGCTCCTACAATGAGCAGTTCTTC. Amino acids: CATTTPSGSYNEQFF. The variable domain in full, completed from reference TRBV2 and TRBJ2-1, reads EPEVTQTPSHQVTQMGQEVILRCVPISNHLYFYWYRQILGQKVEFLVSFYNNEISEKSEIFDDQFSVERPDGSNFTLKIRSTKLEDSAMYFCATTTPSGSYNEQFFGPGTRLTVL.